This record looks at one TCR beta chain sequence and its context. Controls were age- and sex-matched healthy donors. TEMRA cells were FACS-enriched, with CD8+ and CD4+ T cells isolated negatively. These data belong to a study of CD8 T cells in Susac syndrome. The CDR3 runs to 14 residues. CDR1 is SGHRS, CDR2 YFSETQ, per germline. J gave up 4 bases and V 3 bases, and 2 bases lay outside the gene matches. RNA totalling roughly 0.5 to 1 ug underwent reverse transcription with random hexamers. By means of immunoSEQ multiplex PCR, TCR beta CDR3 spanning 54 Vbeta and 13 Jbeta underwent amplification. TCRdb used MiXCR to reprocess the immunoSEQ multiplex PCR reads, holding one entry per CDR3 protein. The profile shows more than 95,000 distinct CDR3 sequences, around 95% of them singletons.

J is TRBJ2-5 and V is TRBV5-1; 11 bases fit TRBD2. This clonotype originated in a human donor in good health. Sequencing was done on a sample of CD4+ T cells from PBMCs. CDR3: CASSSGTSGETQYF. The CDR3 DNA reads TGCGCCAGCAGCTCCGGGACTAGCGGAGAGACCCAGTACTTC.